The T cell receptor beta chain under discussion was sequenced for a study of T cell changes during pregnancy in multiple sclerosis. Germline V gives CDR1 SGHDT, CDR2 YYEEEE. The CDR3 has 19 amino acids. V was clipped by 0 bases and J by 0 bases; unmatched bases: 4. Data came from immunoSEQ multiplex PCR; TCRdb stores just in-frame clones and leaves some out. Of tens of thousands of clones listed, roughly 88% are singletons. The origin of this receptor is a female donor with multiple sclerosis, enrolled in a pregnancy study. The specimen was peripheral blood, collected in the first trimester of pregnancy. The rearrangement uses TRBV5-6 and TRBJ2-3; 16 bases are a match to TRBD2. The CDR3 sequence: CASSLEGTSGRASTDTQYF. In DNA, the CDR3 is TGTGCCAGCAGCTTGGAAGGGACTAGCGGGAGGGCTAGCACAGATACGCAGTATTTT.